This T cell receptor (beta chain) was retrieved from a study of T cell repertoires in cytomegalovirus infection. TCRdb fed the reads into MiXCR, producing one record per CDR3 protein. The sample holds around 300,000 distinct CDR3 sequences, 25% seen once. Germline CDR1 reads MNHNY; CDR2 reads SVGAGI (reference sequence). V gave up 0 bases and J gave up 2 bases, with 8 bases separating them. The CDR3 totals 15 residues. On this clonotype: The antigen is not known.

Source: cultured PBMCs, taken from culture after CMV antigen stimulation. The clonotype originates from a human donor in good health (CMV status not recorded). Some clones in this sample may be carry-over from other donors' samples. The chain links TRBV6-6 to TRBJ2-1; possible D gene TRBD1, 6 bases. CDR3 bases: TGTGCCAGCAGTTACTCAGGACAGACCTACAATGAGCAGTTCTTC. Translated: CASSYSGQTYNEQFF.